Described below is a single T cell receptor beta chain sequence and its context. These data originate in a study of blood T cell repertoires in COVID-19. Across the whole study: Spain, Italy and the United States supplied samples that represented acute and convalescent COVID-19. T cells, B-cell-depleted T cells, or PBMCs provided the cDNA or gDNA that served as material.

As processed by the authors: Nucleated cell counts were estimated from reference gene primer amplification. Libraries were prepared by immunoSEQ multiplex PCR; TCRdb keeps only in-frame clonotypes and omits some of them. Clone size and V and J calls were adopted from that table, with D and trimming inferred from the DNA. The table has about 250,000 clones, roughly 80% seen once. The origin of this receptor is a woman in her 40s with active or convalescent COVID-19. Sequencing input: peripheral blood.

CDR3 protein: CASSPPGSGALLDTQYF. CDR3 bases: TGTGCCAGCAGCCCCCCGGGTAGCGGGGCCCTACTAGATACGCAGTATTTT. The chain employs TRBV28 and TRBJ2-3; 8 nucleotides line up with TRBD2. CDR1 and CDR2 from the germline V gene are MDHEN and SYDVKM. The CDR3 runs 17 residues. V lost 6 bases to trimming and J lost 5 bases; unmatched junction nucleotides: 16.